This TCR beta chain was retrieved from a study of blood T cell repertoires in COVID-19. The CDR3 is made up of 14 amino acids. With 4 bases removed from V and 1 base from J, the gap between germline ends came to 11 bases. Looked up from germline, CDR1 is SGHRS and CDR2 is YFSETQ. The table came from immunoSEQ multiplex PCR; TCRdb's copy has only in-frame clones and leaves some out. The sample contains about 79,000 clones, roughly 91% of which appear only once. The chain joins TRBV5-1 to TRBJ2-5; the D gene is possibly TRBD2 (5 bases). The clonotype comes from a man between 65 and 85 years old with active or convalescent COVID-19. Sample: peripheral blood. The CDR3 DNA is TGCGCCAGCAGCGCTGGGAGTATCCAAGAGACCCAGTACTTC. The encoded protein is CASSAGSIQETQYF.